These T cell receptor beta chains were read from a single sample in a study of cytomegalovirus exposure and HLA in healthy donors. Clones were sequenced by immunoSEQ multiplex PCR, and TCRdb holds only the in-frame ones, with some missing. Here the sample spans over 150,000 clones, around nine tenths being singletons. The sequenced sample was PBMCs. The receptors originated from a woman aged 30 to 39 in good health and CMV-seronegative. Each CDR3 is given with its conserved first and last residue. The order of the fields is J gene, V gene, CDR3 protein.

J gene: TRBJ2-7
V gene: TRBV7-8
CDR3 protein: CASSLRQGNSYEQYF

J gene: TRBJ1-2
V gene: TRBV18
CDR3 protein: CASSPGTGAIYGYTF

J gene: TRBJ2-1
V gene: TRBV5-4
CDR3 protein: CASSSGESDEQFF

J gene: TRBJ2-2
V gene: TRBV4-2
CDR3 protein: CASSQDHRLDTGELFF

J gene: TRBJ2-3
V gene: TRBV21-1
CDR3 protein: CASSKEASGGCTDTQYF

J gene: TRBJ1-1
V gene: TRBV19
CDR3 protein: CASSVTFRVTEAFF

J gene: TRBJ2-1
V gene: TRBV5-1
CDR3 protein: CASRTSDAYNEQFF

J gene: TRBJ1-4
V gene: TRBV14
CDR3 protein: CASSPHGQGLVGNEKLFF

J gene: TRBJ1-1
V gene: TRBV18
CDR3 protein: CASREGAGTEAFF

J gene: TRBJ2-5
V gene: TRBV27
CDR3 protein: CASSTPRQGRGTQYF

J gene: TRBJ2-2
V gene: TRBV7-2
CDR3 protein: CASSFKGRDTGELFF

J gene: TRBJ1-3
V gene: TRBV29-1
CDR3 protein: CSVEDRWGSPGTIYF

J gene: TRBJ2-7
V gene: TRBV6-6
CDR3 protein: CASSGQSSSYEQYF

J gene: TRBJ2-6
V gene: TRBV19
CDR3 protein: CASSMVGGTGANVLTF

J gene: TRBJ2-5
V gene: TRBV9
CDR3 protein: CASSVDGRIETQYF

J gene: TRBJ1-2
V gene: TRBV27
CDR3 protein: CASSFGRNYGYTF

J gene: TRBJ1-1
V gene: TRBV7-2
CDR3 protein: CASSTFRGSEAFF

J gene: TRBJ1-2
V gene: TRBV27
CDR3 protein: CASSSPGQGFYGYTF

J gene: TRBJ2-1
V gene: TRBV2
CDR3 protein: CASSGSVNEQFF

J gene: TRBJ2-5
V gene: TRBV5-6
CDR3 protein: CASSLRGFQETQYF

J gene: TRBJ1-2
V gene: TRBV18
CDR3 protein: CASSYGTGPSTTGYTF

J gene: TRBJ2-5
V gene: TRBV5-1
CDR3 protein: CASTLGGFQETQYF

J gene: TRBJ2-7
V gene: TRBV28
CDR3 protein: CASRSGLAGVREQYF

J gene: TRBJ1-4
V gene: TRBV27
CDR3 protein: CASSRTGFNEKLFF

J gene: TRBJ2-7
V gene: TRBV4-1
CDR3 protein: CASSQDSGGLSYEQYF

J gene: TRBJ2-7
V gene: TRBV10-3
CDR3 protein: CAISVPPPGREQYF

J gene: TRBJ1-1
V gene: TRBV11-2
CDR3 protein: CASSLGQVTLGQAFF

J gene: TRBJ2-4
V gene: TRBV19
CDR3 protein: CASSIIRQGSIQYF

J gene: TRBJ1-1
V gene: TRBV18
CDR3 protein: CASSPGQGIATEAFF

J gene: TRBJ1-2
V gene: TRBV28
CDR3 protein: CASSLTIGRWWWRPRGYTF

J gene: TRBJ2-3
V gene: TRBV10-2
CDR3 protein: CASSMAGTDTQYF

J gene: TRBJ2-3
V gene: TRBV7-8
CDR3 protein: CASSFGGQPFVYF

J gene: TRBJ2-5
V gene: TRBV5-5
CDR3 protein: CASSFGGGQRGETQYF

J gene: TRBJ2-7
V gene: TRBV6-5
CDR3 protein: CASSSQGFPNYEQYF

J gene: TRBJ1-1
V gene: TRBV18
CDR3 protein: CASSPLGRRNTEAFF

J gene: TRBJ1-4
V gene: TRBV7-8
CDR3 protein: CASSPHREEKLFF

J gene: TRBJ2-7
V gene: TRBV28
CDR3 protein: CASSPEDFYEQYF

J gene: TRBJ2-2
V gene: TRBV5-1
CDR3 protein: CASSLTSGTNTGELFF

J gene: TRBJ1-2
V gene: TRBV29-1
CDR3 protein: CSVLLPGGIPNYGYTF

J gene: TRBJ2-7
V gene: TRBV4-1
CDR3 protein: CASSQDITGLGEQYF

J gene: TRBJ1-2
V gene: TRBV9
CDR3 protein: CATLGGVGYTF

J gene: TRBJ1-2
V gene: TRBV4-1
CDR3 protein: CASNQSTGGYGYTF

J gene: TRBJ2-7
V gene: TRBV7-8
CDR3 protein: CASSTRLAGTYEQYF

J gene: TRBJ1-5
V gene: TRBV2
CDR3 protein: CASKGDNQPQHF

J gene: TRBJ2-1
V gene: TRBV27
CDR3 protein: CASRTVAGVVNEQFF

J gene: TRBJ2-3
V gene: TRBV4-3
CDR3 protein: CASSQERGGLDTQYF

J gene: TRBJ2-7
V gene: TRBV10-1
CDR3 protein: CASSESWESVYEQYF